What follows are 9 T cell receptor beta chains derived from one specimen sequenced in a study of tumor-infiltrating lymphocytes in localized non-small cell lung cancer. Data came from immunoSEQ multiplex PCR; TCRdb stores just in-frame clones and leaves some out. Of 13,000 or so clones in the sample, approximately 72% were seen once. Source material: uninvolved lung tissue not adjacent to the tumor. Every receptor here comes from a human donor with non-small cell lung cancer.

This chain's CDR3 is CASSLPTGDHGGYTF. The DNA of the CDR3 is TGTGCCAGCAGTCTCCCGACAGGAGATCACGGTGGCTACACCTTC. The chain joins TRBV28 to TRBJ1-2; TRBD1 might be the D (6 bases). V lost 5 bases, J lost 7 bases, and 20 bases lay in between. Germline loops: CDR1 MDHEN, CDR2 SYDVKM. CDR3 length: 15 residues.

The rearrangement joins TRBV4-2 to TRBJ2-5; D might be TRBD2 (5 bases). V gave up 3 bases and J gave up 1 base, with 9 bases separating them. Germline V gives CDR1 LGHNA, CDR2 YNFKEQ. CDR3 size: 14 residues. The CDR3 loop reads CASSQDWGQETQYF. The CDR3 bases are TGTGCCAGCAGCCAGGACTGGGGCCAAGAGACCCAGTACTTC.

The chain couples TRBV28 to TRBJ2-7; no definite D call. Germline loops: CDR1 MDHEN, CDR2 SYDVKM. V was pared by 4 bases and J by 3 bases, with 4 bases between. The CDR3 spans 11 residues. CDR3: CASSSRYEQYF. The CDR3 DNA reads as TGTGCCAGCAGTTCCCGCTACGAGCAGTACTTC.

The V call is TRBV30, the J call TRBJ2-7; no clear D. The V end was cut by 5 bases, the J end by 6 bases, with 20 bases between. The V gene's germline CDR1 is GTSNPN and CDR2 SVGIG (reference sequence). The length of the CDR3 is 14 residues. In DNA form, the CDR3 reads TGTGCCTGGTCCCCCGCCGGGCTCCGCGGCGAGCAGTACTTC. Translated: CAWSPAGLRGEQYF.

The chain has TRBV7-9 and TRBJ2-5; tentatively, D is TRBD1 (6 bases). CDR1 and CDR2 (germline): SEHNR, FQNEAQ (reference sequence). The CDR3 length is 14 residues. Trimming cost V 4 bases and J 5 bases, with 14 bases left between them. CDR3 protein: CASSSRTAGETQYF. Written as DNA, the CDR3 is TGTGCCAGCAGCTCACGGACAGCTGGCGAGACCCAGTACTTC.

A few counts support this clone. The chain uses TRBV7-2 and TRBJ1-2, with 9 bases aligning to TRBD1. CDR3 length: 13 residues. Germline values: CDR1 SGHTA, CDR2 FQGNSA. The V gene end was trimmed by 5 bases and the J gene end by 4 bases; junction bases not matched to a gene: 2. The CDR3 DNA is TGTGCCAGCAGCATGGGACAGGGCTATGGCTACACCTTC. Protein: CASSMGQGYGYTF.

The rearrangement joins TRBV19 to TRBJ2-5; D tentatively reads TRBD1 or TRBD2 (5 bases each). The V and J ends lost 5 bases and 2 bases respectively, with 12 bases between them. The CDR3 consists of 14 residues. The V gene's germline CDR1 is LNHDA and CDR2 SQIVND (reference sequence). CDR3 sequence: CASSLGDPQETQYF. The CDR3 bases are TGTGCCAGTAGTTTGGGGGACCCTCAAGAGACCCAGTACTTC.

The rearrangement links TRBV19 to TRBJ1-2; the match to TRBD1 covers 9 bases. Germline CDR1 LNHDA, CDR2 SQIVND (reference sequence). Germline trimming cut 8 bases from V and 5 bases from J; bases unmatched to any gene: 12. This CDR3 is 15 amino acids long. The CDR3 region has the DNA TGTGCCAGTTCTAAATGGGGACAGGGCAATTATGGCTACACCTTC. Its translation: CASSKWGQGNYGYTF.

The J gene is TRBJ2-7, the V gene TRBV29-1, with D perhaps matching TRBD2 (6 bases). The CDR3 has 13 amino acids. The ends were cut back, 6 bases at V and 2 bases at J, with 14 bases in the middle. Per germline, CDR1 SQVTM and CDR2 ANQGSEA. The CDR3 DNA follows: TGCAGCGTCACCGGGACTCTTCCCTACGAGCAGTACTTC. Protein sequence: CSVTGTLPYEQYF.